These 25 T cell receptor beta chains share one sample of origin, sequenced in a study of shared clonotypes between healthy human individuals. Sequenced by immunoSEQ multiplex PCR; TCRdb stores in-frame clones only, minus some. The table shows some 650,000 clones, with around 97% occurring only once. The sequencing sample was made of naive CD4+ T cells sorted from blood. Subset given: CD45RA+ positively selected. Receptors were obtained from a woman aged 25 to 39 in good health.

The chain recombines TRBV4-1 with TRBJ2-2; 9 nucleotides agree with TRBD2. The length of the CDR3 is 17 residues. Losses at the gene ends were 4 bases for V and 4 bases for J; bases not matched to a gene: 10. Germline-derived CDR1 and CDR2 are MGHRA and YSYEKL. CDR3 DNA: TGCGCCAGCAGCCCCCCGTGGCGCGGGAGGGTCACCGGGGAGCTGTTTTTT. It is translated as CASSPPWRGRVTGELFF.

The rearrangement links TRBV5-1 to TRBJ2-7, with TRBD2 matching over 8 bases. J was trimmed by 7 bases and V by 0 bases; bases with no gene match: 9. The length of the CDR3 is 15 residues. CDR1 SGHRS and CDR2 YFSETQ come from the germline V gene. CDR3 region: CASSLAGTSQGEQYF. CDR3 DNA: TGCGCCAGCAGCTTGGCCGGGACTAGTCAAGGAGAGCAGTACTTC.

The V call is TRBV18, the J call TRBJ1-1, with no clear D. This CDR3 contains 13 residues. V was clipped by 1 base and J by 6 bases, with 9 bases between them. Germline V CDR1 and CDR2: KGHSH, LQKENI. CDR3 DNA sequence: TGTGCCAGCTCACCACGGACCTTTGCTGAAGCTTTCTTT. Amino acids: CASSPRTFAEAFF.

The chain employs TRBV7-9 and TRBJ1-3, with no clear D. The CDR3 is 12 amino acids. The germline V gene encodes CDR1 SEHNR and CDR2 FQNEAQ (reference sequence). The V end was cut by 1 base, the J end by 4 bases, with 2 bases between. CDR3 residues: CASSLGGNTIYF. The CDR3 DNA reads TGTGCCAGCAGCTTAGGGGGAAACACCATATATTTT.

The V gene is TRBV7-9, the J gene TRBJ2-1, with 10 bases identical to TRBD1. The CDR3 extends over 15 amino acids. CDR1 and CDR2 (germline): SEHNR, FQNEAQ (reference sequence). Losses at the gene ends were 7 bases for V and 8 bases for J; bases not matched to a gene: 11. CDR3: CASTRPGQGEYEQFF. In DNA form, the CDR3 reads TGTGCCAGCACCCGCCCAGGACAGGGGGAATATGAGCAGTTCTTC.

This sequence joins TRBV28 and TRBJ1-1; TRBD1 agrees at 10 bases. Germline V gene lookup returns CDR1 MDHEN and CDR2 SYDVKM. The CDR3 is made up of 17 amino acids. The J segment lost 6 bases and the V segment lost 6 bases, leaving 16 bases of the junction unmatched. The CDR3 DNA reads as TGTGCCAGCAGCCCTGCCGGGACAGGGGATAAGTATGCTGAAGCTTTCTTT. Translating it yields CASSPAGTGDKYAEAFF.

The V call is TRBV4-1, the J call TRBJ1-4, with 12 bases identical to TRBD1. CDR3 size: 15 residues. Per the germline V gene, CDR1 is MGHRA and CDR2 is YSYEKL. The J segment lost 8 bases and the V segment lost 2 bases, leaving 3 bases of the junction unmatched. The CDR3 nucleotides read TGCGCCAGCAGCCAACACGGGACAGGGGGCGAAAAACTGTTTTTT. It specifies CASSQHGTGGEKLFF.

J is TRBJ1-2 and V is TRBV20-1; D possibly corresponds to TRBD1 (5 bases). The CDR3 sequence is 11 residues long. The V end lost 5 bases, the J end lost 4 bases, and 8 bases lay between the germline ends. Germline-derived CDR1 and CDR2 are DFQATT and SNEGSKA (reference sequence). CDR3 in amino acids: CSAHDSYGYTF. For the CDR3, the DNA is TGCAGTGCTCACGACAGCTATGGCTACACCTTC.

The CDR3, as DNA: TGCGCCAGCAGCCGACCTCCTAGCGGGAGGTTGTCAGATACGCAGTATTTT. Its protein is CASSRPPSGRLSDTQYF. This chain joins TRBV5-1 and TRBJ2-3, with 11 bases that match TRBD2. Germline V lookup: CDR1 SGHRS, CDR2 YFSETQ. J was trimmed by 4 bases and V by 4 bases; bases with no gene match: 11. This CDR3 is 17 amino acids long.

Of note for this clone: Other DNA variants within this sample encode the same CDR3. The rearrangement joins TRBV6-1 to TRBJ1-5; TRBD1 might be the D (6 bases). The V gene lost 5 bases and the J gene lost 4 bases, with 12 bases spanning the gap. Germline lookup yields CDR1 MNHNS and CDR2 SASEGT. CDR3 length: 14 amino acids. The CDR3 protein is CASSPQGTNQPQHF. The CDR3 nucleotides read TGTGCCAGCAGTCCACAGGGAACTAATCAGCCCCAGCATTTT.

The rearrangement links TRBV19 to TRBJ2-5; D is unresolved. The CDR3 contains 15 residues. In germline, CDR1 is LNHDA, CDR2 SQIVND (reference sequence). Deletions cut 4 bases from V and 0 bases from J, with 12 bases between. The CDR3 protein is CASSRLTQNQETQYF. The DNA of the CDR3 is TGTGCCAGTAGTAGGTTGACCCAGAACCAAGAGACCCAGTACTTC.

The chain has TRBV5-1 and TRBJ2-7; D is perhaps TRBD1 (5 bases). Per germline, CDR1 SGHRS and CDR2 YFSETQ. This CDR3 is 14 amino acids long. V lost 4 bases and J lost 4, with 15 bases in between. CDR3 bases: TGCGCCAGCAGCGAGTCCCCTCAGGGTTACGAGCAGTACTTC. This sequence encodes CASSESPQGYEQYF.

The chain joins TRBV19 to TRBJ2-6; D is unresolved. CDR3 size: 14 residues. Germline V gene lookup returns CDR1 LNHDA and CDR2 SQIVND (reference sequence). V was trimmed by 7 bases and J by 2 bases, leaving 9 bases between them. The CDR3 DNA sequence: TGTGCCAGTACGTATGGCACTGGGGCCAACGTCCTGACTTTC. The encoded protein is CASTYGTGANVLTF.

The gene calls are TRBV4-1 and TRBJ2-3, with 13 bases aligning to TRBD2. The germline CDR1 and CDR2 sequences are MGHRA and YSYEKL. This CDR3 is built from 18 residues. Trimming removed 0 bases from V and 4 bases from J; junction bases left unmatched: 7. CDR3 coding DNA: TGCGCCAGCAGCCAAGATCGGACTAGCGGGAGTTCAGCAGATACGCAGTATTTT. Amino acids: CASSQDRTSGSSADTQYF.

CDR3: CASSLVGGRYEQYF. As DNA, the CDR3 is TGTGCCAGCAGCCTCGTGGGAGGGAGGTACGAGCAGTACTTC. The rearrangement joins TRBV9 to TRBJ2-7; 7 bases agree with TRBD2. The J segment lost 4 bases and the V segment lost 4 bases, leaving 8 bases of the junction unmatched. Per germline, CDR1 SGDLS and CDR2 YYNGEE. This CDR3 has 14 residues.

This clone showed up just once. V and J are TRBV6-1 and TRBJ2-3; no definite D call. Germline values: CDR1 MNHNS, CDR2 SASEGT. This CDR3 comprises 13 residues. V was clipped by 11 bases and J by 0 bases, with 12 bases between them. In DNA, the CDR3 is TGTGCCGGATCATTGAGCAGCACAGATACGCAGTATTTT. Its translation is CAGSLSSTDTQYF.

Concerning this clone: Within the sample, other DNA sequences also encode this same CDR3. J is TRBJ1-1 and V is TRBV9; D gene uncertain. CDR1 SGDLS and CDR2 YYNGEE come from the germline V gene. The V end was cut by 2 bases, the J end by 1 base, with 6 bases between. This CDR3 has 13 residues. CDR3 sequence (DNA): TGTGCCAGCAGCGTTGGCACGAACACTGAAGCTTTCTTT. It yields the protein CASSVGTNTEAFF.

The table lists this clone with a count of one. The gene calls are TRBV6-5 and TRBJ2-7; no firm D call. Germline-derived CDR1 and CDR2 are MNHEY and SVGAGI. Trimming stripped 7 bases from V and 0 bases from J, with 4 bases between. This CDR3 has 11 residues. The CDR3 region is CASKNSYEQYF. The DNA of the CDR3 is TGTGCCAGCAAAAACTCCTACGAGCAGTACTTC.

CDR3: CASIPPGSYEQYF. CDR3 bases: TGCGCCAGCATCCCTCCAGGGTCCTACGAGCAGTACTTC. The rearrangement uses TRBV5-1 and TRBJ2-7; tentatively, D is TRBD1 (5 bases). Germline V gene sequence: CDR1 SGHRS, CDR2 YFSETQ. The V gene lost 6 bases and the J gene lost 1 base, with 11 bases spanning the gap. The CDR3 length is 13 residues.

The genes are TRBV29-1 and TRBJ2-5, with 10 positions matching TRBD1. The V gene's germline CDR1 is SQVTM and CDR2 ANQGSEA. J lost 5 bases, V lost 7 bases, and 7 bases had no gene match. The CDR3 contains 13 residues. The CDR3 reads CSATGGAGETQYF. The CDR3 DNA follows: TGCAGCGCGACAGGGGGCGCAGGGGAGACCCAGTACTTC.

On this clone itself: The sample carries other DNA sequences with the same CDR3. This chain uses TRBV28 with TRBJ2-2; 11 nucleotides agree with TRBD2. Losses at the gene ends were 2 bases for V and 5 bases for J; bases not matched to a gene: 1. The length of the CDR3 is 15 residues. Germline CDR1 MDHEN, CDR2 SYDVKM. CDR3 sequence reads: CASSLGLAGTGELFF. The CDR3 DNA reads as TGTGCCAGCAGTTTAGGACTAGCGGGTACCGGGGAGCTGTTTTTT.

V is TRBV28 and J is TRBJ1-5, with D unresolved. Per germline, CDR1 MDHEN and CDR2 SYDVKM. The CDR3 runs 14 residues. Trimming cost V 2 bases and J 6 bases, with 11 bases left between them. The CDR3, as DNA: TGTGCCAGCAGTTTAGGAGGATCGGGTCAGCCCCAGCATTTT. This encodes CASSLGGSGQPQHF.

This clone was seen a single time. Here the CDR3 DNA reads TGTGCCAGCAGCGTAGGCTACTCTGGGGCCAACGTCCTGACTTTC. This codes for CASSVGYSGANVLTF. The rearrangement joins TRBV9 to TRBJ2-6; D is unresolved. Germline CDR1 is SGDLS and CDR2 is YYNGEE. The CDR3 sequence is 15 residues long. V was shortened by 0 bases and J by 0 bases, with 4 bases between the two germline ends.

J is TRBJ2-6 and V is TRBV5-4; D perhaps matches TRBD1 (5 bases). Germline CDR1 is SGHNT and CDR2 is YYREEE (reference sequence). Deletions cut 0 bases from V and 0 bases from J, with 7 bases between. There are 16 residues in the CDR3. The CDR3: CASSLGQSSGANVLTF. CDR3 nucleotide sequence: TGTGCCAGCAGCTTGGGACAGAGCTCTGGGGCCAACGTCCTGACTTTC.

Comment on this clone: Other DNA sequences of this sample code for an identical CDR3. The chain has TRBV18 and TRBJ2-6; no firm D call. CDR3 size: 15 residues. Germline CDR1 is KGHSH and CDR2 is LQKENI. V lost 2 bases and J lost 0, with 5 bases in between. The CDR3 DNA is TGTGCCAGCTCACCAGACACCTCTGGGGCCAACGTCCTGACTTTC. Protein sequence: CASSPDTSGANVLTF.